One and the same sample provided the 21 T cell receptor beta chains below, sequenced in a study of T cell responses to AZD1222 COVID-19 vaccine. The data were produced by immunoSEQ multiplex PCR, yet TCRdb's version contains in-frame clones alone and is incomplete. The sample has 100,000 or so clones, around 83% seen once. Here the sequenced sample was peripheral blood, taken on day 0 of AZD1222 vaccination. These TCRs come from an adult in good health.

The chain uses TRBV4-3 and TRBJ2-6; 7 bases agree with TRBD2. Germline CDR1 reads LGHNA; CDR2 reads YSLEER. Trimming took 0 bases from V and 3 from J; bases not matched to a gene: 2. The CDR3 totals 16 residues. The CDR3 DNA follows: TGCGCCAGCAGCCAAGAGGCGGGAGTTGGGGCCAACGTCCTGACTTTC. It is translated as CASSQEAGVGANVLTF.

In the case of this clone: The same CDR3 can be traced to other DNA sequences in this sample. V is TRBV27 and J is TRBJ1-5; 8 nucleotides line up with TRBD1. Looked up from germline, CDR1 is MNHEY and CDR2 is SMNVEV (reference sequence). J gave up 4 bases and V 0 bases, and 2 bases lay outside the gene matches. CDR3 size: 15 residues. Written as DNA, the CDR3 is TGTGCCAGCAGTTTATCGGGACAGGCAAATCAGCCCCAGCATTTT. This encodes CASSLSGQANQPQHF.

This chain links TRBV11-2 with TRBJ2-7; no clear D. Trimming left V 0 bases short and J 3 bases short, with 9 bases between. This CDR3 region has 14 residues. Germline V gene sequence: CDR1 SGHAT, CDR2 FQNNGV. Written as DNA, the CDR3 is TGTGCCAGCAGCTTAGACCCCGGCCGCTACGAGCAGTACTTC. Translation: CASSLDPGRYEQYF.

The V call is TRBV5-1, the J call TRBJ1-6; 9 bases fit TRBD1. Germline-derived CDR1 and CDR2 are SGHRS and YFSETQ. This CDR3 is built from 16 residues. The trim removed 1 base at V and 9 bases at J, leaving 8 bases unmatched. CDR3 coding DNA: TGCGCCAGCAGCTTGACCGGGACAGGGTTGGGTTCACCCCTCCACTTT. Protein: CASSLTGTGLGSPLHF.

The rearrangement joins TRBV30 to TRBJ2-5, with D perhaps matching TRBD1 (5 bases). This CDR3 is built from 13 residues. The germline V and J ends were trimmed by 3 bases and 5 bases, with 13 bases remaining between them. In germline, CDR1 is GTSNPN, CDR2 SVGIG (reference sequence). CDR3 coding DNA: TGTGCCTGGAGAGCAGGGTTCTTGGAGACCCAGTACTTC. Its translation is CAWRAGFLETQYF. The complete variable domain, with remaining parts taken from reference TRBV30 and TRBJ2-5, reads SQTIHQWPATLVQPVGSPLSLECTVEGTSNPNLYWYRQAAGRGLQLLFYSVGIGQISSEVPQNLSASRPQDRQFILSSKKLLLSDSGFYLCAWRAGFLETQYFGPGTRLLVL.

V usage is TRBV20-1 and J usage is TRBJ2-7; no firm D call. Germline lookup yields CDR1 DFQATT and CDR2 SNEGSKA (reference sequence). V was cut by 5 bases and J by 9 bases, with 11 bases left in between. CDR3 size: 10 residues. The CDR3 region has the DNA TGCAGTGCTGTGTATCAAGGGCAGTACTTC. This encodes CSAVYQGQYF.

V and J are TRBV27 and TRBJ1-1; the match to TRBD1 covers 8 bases. The V segment lost 3 bases and the J segment 7 bases; nucleotides outside the gene matches: 4. Germline assignment: CDR1 MNHEY and CDR2 SMNVEV (reference sequence). CDR3 length: 13 amino acids. The chain's CDR3 is CASSFHDRGEAFF. In DNA form, the CDR3 reads TGTGCCAGCAGTTTCCACGACAGGGGTGAAGCTTTCTTT.

This chain connects TRBV12-3 or TRBV12-4 to TRBJ2-5; D tentatively reads TRBD1 or TRBD2 (6 bases each). V lost 7 bases and J 5 bases, leaving 11 bases between the germline ends. The CDR3 spans 12 residues. In nucleotides, the CDR3 is TGTGCCAGCAACCGAGGGGGGGAGACCCAGTACTTC. Amino acid sequence: CASNRGGETQYF.

The chain links TRBV7-2 to TRBJ2-1, with D perhaps matching TRBD1 (6 bases). CDR3 length: 14 amino acids. Per the germline V gene, CDR1 is SGHTA and CDR2 is FQGNSA. The ends were cut back, 4 bases at V and 8 bases at J, with 15 bases in the middle. The CDR3 is CASSSPQGNHEQFF. CDR3 sequence (DNA): TGTGCCAGCAGCTCCCCACAGGGAAATCATGAGCAGTTCTTC.

The chain carries TRBV4-1 and TRBJ2-7; possible D gene TRBD2, 5 bases. Germline V lookup: CDR1 MGHRA, CDR2 YSYEKL. Trimming shortened V by 1 base and J by 2 bases, and 21 bases separated the two germline ends. This CDR3 region has 18 residues. The CDR3, as DNA: TGCGCCAGCAGCCAAGTCCCGGGTGGAGGAGAGAGGGCCTACGAGCAGTACTTC. This codes for CASSQVPGGGERAYEQYF.

The V and J genes are TRBV7-2 and TRBJ2-7; 14 nucleotides agree with TRBD2. CDR1 and CDR2 from the germline V gene are SGHTA and FQGNSA. Trimming at V came to 3 bases and at J to 0 bases, leaving 4 bases not matched to a gene. The CDR3 is 17 amino acids. The CDR3, as DNA: TGTGCCAGCAGCTTGGGGACTAGCGGGAGCGGCTCCTACGAGCAGTACTTC. It translates to CASSLGTSGSGSYEQYF. The full variable domain, in which reference TRBV7-2 and TRBJ2-7 provide the parts outside the CDR3, is GAGVSQSPSNKVTEKGKDVELRCDPISGHTALYWYRQSLGQGLEFLIYFQGNSAPDKSGLPSDRFSAERTGGSVSTLTIQRTQQEDSAVYLCASSLGTSGSGSYEQYFGPGTRLTVT.

The V call is TRBV24-1, the J call TRBJ2-2; D is unclear. This CDR3 is 13 amino acids long. CDR1 and CDR2 (germline): KGHDR, SFDVKD. Between the trimmed V and J ends, which lost 3 bases and 5 bases, there was a span of 6 bases. CDR3 residues: CATSDGVTGELFF. CDR3 coding DNA: TGTGCCACCAGTGATGGGGTAACCGGGGAGCTGTTTTTT.

The chain combines TRBV4-3 with TRBJ1-1; D gene unclear. This CDR3 region has 15 residues. V dropped 0 bases and J dropped 10 bases, with 18 bases sitting between them. Germline assignment: CDR1 LGHNA and CDR2 YSLEER. CDR3 in DNA: TGCGCCAGCAGCCAAGACCCCGGGCATACGTCGAGAGCTTTCTTT. Translation gives CASSQDPGHTSRAFF.

J is TRBJ2-3 and V is TRBV30; TRBD2 aligns across 8 bases. Germline V CDR1 and CDR2: GTSNPN, SVGIG (reference sequence). CDR3 length: 14 residues. J gave up 4 bases and V 0 bases, and 3 bases lay outside the gene matches. This CDR3 is CAWSVAGVADTQYF. Written as DNA, the CDR3 is TGTGCCTGGAGTGTAGCGGGAGTCGCAGATACGCAGTATTTT.

The chain couples TRBV7-3 to TRBJ2-2; no firm D call. Trimming removed 5 bases at V and 3 bases at J, with 7 bases between. In germline, CDR1 is SGHTA, CDR2 FQGTGA. There are 13 residues in the CDR3. The chain's CDR3 is CASSHVDTGELFF. CDR3 bases: TGTGCCAGCAGCCACGTAGACACCGGGGAGCTGTTTTTT.

This clone has just one count. This rearrangement joins TRBV19 to TRBJ2-7; 8 bases are a match to TRBD1. V was clipped by 7 bases and J by 2 bases; unmatched bases: 7. The CDR3 is 14 residues long. The germline V gene has CDR1 LNHDA and CDR2 SQIVND (reference sequence). The CDR3 reads CASTIGQGPYEQYF. In nucleotides, the CDR3 is TGTGCCAGTACTATCGGACAGGGTCCCTACGAGCAGTACTTC.

The chain recombines TRBV10-3 with TRBJ2-7; TRBD2 agrees at 16 bases. The V segment lost 8 bases and the J segment 5 bases; nucleotides outside the gene matches: 12. The CDR3 length is 17 residues. CDR1 is ENHRY and CDR2 is SYGVKD in the germline V gene. CDR3 coding DNA: TGTGCCATCGGACCACCGGGACTAGCGGGAGGGCCCCACGAGCAGTACTTC. It translates to CAIGPPGLAGGPHEQYF.

The chain is built from TRBV4-1 and TRBJ2-1; 8 nucleotides agree with TRBD2. Germline lookup yields CDR1 MGHRA and CDR2 YSYEKL. The CDR3 contains 16 residues. J was trimmed by 4 bases and V by 3 bases; bases with no gene match: 8. The CDR3 DNA follows: TGCGCCAGCAGCCAGGTTACTAGCGGAATTTACAATGAGCAGTTCTTC. It codes for CASSQVTSGIYNEQFF.

The V and J genes are TRBV30 and TRBJ2-5; 9 bases line up with TRBD2. The CDR3 has 16 amino acids. From germline, CDR1 is GTSNPN and CDR2 SVGIG (reference sequence). J was trimmed by 5 bases and V by 0 bases; bases with no gene match: 10. The CDR3, as DNA: TGTGCCTGGAGTGTGGGTCTAGCGGGATTCGGGGAGACCCAGTACTTC. This sequence encodes CAWSVGLAGFGETQYF.

The count of this clone is one. The chain has TRBV28 and TRBJ1-1; D not certain. V was cut by 6 bases and J by 9 bases, with 20 bases left in between. The CDR3 consists of 14 residues. Germline V lookup: CDR1 MDHEN, CDR2 SYDVKM. The DNA for the CDR3 is TGTGCCAGCAGCCTGGGATACTCTACGACTAAAGCTTTCTTT. This translates into CASSLGYSTTKAFF.

The chain has TRBV19 and TRBJ2-7, with 8 bases aligning to TRBD2. The length of the CDR3 is 14 residues. V was pared by 3 bases and J by 3 bases, with 4 bases of the junction left unmatched. Looked up from germline, CDR1 is LNHDA and CDR2 is SQIVND (reference sequence). The CDR3, as DNA: TGTGCCAGTAGTATTAGCGGGACCCTCTACGAGCAGTACTTC. This encodes CASSISGTLYEQYF. The full variable domain, in which reference TRBV19 and TRBJ2-7 provide the parts outside the CDR3, is DGGITQSPKYLFRKEGQNVTLSCEQNLNHDAMYWYRQDPGQGLRLIYYSQIVNDFQKGDIAEGYSVSREKKESFPLTVTSAQKNPTAFYLCASSISGTLYEQYFGPGTRLTVT.